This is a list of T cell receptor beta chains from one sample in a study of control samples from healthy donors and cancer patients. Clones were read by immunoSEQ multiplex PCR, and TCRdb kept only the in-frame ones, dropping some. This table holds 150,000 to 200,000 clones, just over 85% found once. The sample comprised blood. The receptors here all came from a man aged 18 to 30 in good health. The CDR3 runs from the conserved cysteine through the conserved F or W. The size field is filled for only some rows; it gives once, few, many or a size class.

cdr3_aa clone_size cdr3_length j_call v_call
CASSLQGWVGYTF - 13 TRBJ1-2 TRBV5-6
CASSQISTDGYGYTF - 15 TRBJ1-2 TRBV3-1/TRBV3-2
CASRGPKSTIYF once 12 TRBJ1-3 TRBV28
CASSRGIHSNQPQHF - 15 TRBJ1-5 TRBV6-5
CASSLVGDNYGYTF once 14 TRBJ1-2 TRBV5-6
CATSDLGQGDTGELFF - 16 TRBJ2-2 TRBV24-1
CASSLSWWLQETQYF - 15 TRBJ2-5 TRBV7-9
CASKGQGAQYEQYF - 14 TRBJ2-7 TRBV2
CASSSGGVNEQFF - 13 TRBJ2-1 TRBV19
CASSPGHQIYGYTF - 14 TRBJ1-2 TRBV13